Given below is one TCR beta chain in context. The antigen is not known. The CDR3 is made up of 17 amino acids. CDR1 and CDR2 (germline): SGHTA, FQGNSA. These data are taken from a study of T cells expressing NK-cell markers. Study-wide results and limits: As a fraction of CD8+ T cells, dominant NKG2C+ clonotypes reached about 1.0-7.5% in 5 or 6 donors.

Scientists made TCR beta cDNA using 5'RACE template switching with UMIs. TCRdb reprocessed the 5' RACE reads, with one entry per CDR3 protein and no DNA. Seen in this sample are about 460,000 distinct CDR3 sequences; the ten most common clones hold 1.4%. The sequence was obtained from a woman aged 50 to 60 in good health. The chain employs TRBV7-2 and TRBJ2-3; TCRdb calls TRBD2, which cannot be checked without DNA. The sample consisted of blood T cells: a sorted CD56 or NKG2C T cell subset, CD4+ or CD8+ T cells, or bulk PBMC T cells (not recorded which). CDR3 sequence reads: CASSFPRLAGLTDTQYF.